This entry features one T cell receptor (beta chain) sequence. The data originate from a study of control samples from healthy donors and cancer patients. The method was immunoSEQ multiplex PCR; TCRdb's version includes in-frame clones alone and lacks a portion of them. This table has 130,000 to 150,000 clones, 75% to 90% appearing once. Germline lookup yields CDR1 SGHTA and CDR2 FQGNSA. The CDR3 runs to 14 residues. V lost 3 bases to trimming and J lost 2 bases, with 10 bases between them. The sample consisted of blood. This receptor was taken from a man aged 30 to 39 in good health. The chain is built from TRBV7-2 and TRBJ1-1; a weak D match, TRBD1 (6 bases). CDR3 region: CASSFRGVNTEAFF. The CDR3 coding sequence is TGTGCCAGCAGCTTTAGGGGGGTTAACACTGAAGCTTTCTTT.